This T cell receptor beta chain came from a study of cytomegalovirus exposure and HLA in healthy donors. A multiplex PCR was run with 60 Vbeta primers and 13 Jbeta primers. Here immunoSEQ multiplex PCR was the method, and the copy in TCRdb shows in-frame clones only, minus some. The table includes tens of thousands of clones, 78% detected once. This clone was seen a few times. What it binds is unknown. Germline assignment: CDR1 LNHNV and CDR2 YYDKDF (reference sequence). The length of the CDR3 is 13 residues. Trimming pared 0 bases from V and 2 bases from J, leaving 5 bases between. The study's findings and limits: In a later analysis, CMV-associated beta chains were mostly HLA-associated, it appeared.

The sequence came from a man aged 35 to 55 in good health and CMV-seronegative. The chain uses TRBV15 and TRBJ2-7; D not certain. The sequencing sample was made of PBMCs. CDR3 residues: CATSRDLPYEQYF. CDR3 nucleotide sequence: TGTGCCACCAGCAGAGATCTCCCCTACGAGCAGTACTTC.